Below, one TCR beta chain is given with its context. What antigen it recognizes has not been identified. One base away there is no much larger clone; base qualities are not given. The record originates from a study of T-cell reconstitution after alpha-beta-depleted transplantation in children (TCRdb year 2016). Notes on the research overall: The study quantitatively tracked T-cell immune reconstitution after TCRalphabeta/CD19-depleted allogeneic hematopoietic cell transplantation in children using TCR repertoire profiling.

The library was prepared using PCR. The instrument given in TCRdb is Illumina HiSeq 2500. Molecular barcoding was employed in the preparation of TCR libraries, with unique molecular identifiers being used to normalize TCRbeta repertoire quantification. TCRdb applied fastp at Q25 and MiXCR to the public reads, then kept only in-frame beta chains. Here each entry gathers all rows of one CDR3 protein and keeps the most common genes and DNA. This sample comprises some 500,000 distinct CDR3 sequences, 15% to 20% of them detected only once. The ten largest clones represent 3.3% of the sample. Sample: PBMCs from the stem cell graft donor, taken from the stem cell graft. The clonotype originates from a human donor who donated a stem cell graft to a child with acute lymphoblastic leukemia.

The sequenced DNA: TGCAGTGCGGGGAGTGGCAGGGGAAGTAGCTATGGCTACACCTTC. This sequence encodes CSAGSGRGSSYGYTF. The sequence is built from TRBV20-1 and TRBJ1-2, and the D gene may be TRBD1, 6 bases matching. The CDR3 starts with the cysteine, ends with the phenylalanine, and has 15 residues. Here the CDR3 DNA is all that survives: 45 bases in frame from base 1. A distance of 21 bases separates the germline ends of V and J, which lose 6 bases and 4 bases respectively. From the germline V gene (reference sequence), CDR1 is DFQATT and CDR2 is SNEGSKA.